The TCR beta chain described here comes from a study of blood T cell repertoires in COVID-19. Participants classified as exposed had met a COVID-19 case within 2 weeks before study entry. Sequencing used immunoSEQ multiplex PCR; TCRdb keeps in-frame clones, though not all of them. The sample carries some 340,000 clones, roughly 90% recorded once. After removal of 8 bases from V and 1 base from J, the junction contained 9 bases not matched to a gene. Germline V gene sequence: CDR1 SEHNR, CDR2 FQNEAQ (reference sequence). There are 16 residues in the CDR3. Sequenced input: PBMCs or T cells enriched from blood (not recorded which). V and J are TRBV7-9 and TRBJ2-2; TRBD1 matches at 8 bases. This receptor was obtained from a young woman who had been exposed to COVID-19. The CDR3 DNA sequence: TGTGCCAGCGTCCTGGACAGGGATCGGAACACCGGGGAGCTGTTTTTT. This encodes CASVLDRDRNTGELFF.